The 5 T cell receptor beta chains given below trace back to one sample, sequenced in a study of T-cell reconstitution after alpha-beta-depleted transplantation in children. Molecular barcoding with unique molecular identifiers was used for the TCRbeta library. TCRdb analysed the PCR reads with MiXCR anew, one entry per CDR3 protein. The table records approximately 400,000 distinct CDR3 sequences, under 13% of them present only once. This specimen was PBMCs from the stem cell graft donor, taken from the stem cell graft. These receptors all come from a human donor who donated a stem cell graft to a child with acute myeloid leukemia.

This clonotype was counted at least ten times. CDR3 in DNA: TGTGCCACCAGTGATGGACCGCAAGATACGCAGTATTTT. Its protein product is CATSDGPQDTQYF. The V gene is TRBV24-1, the J gene TRBJ2-3; no clear D. CDR1 KGHDR and CDR2 SFDVKD come from the germline V gene. Trimming left V 3 bases short and J 5 bases short, with 8 bases between. This CDR3 has 13 amino acids.

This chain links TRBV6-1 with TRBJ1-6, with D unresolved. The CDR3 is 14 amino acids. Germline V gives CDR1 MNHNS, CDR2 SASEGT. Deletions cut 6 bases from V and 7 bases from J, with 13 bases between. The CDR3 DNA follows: TGTGCCAGCAGAGTTGACCCCTTCAATTCACCCCTCCACTTT. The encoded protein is CASRVDPFNSPLHF.

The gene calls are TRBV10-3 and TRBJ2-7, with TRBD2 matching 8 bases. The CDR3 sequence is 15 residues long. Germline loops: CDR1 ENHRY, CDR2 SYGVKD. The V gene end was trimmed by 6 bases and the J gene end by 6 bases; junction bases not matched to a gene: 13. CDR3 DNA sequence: TGTGCCATCAGGCCGGGGGGGAACGGGGGTGGCGAGCAGTACTTC. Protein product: CAIRPGGNGGGEQYF.

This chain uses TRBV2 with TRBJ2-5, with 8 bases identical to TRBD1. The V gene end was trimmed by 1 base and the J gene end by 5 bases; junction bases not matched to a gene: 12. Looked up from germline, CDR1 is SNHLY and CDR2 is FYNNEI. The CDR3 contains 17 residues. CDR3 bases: TGTGCCAGCAGTGAAGGGTTGGGCAGGGGGCACCTCGAGACCCAGTACTTC. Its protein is CASSEGLGRGHLETQYF.

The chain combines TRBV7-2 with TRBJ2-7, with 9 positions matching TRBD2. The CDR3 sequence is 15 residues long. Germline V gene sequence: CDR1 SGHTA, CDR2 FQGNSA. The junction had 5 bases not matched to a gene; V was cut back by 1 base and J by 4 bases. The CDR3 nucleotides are TGTGCCAGCAGCTTAGTTCGGCGGGAGGGATACGAGCAGTACTTC. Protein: CASSLVRREGYEQYF.